The present entry profiles one T cell receptor (beta chain) with its context. Germline is not matched at one junction end, which may reflect a read error. Enrolled ophthalmopathy patients presented with a Clinical Activity Score of at least 3, a NOSPECS grade of at least 4, and disease duration under 3 months. The CDR3 consists of 12 residues. Germline values: CDR1 SGDLS, CDR2 YYNGEE. This sample stems from a study of T cells in Graves' hyperthyroidism and ophthalmopathy. Amplification of TCR beta CDR3 regions was performed using RNA transcripts as template. The primer set for the first-round RT-PCR of the TCR CDR3 was HTBI. TCRdb re-called the multiplex PCR reads through MiXCR, storing one row per CDR3 protein. Of hundreds of thousands of distinct CDR3 sequences in the sample, roughly 20% were seen once.

Sequenced: blood. The chain recombines TRBV9 with TRBJ1-1, with D unresolved. The clonotype originates from a man aged 25-45 years with Graves' ophthalmopathy. The CDR3 region is CASSYPGDEAFF. In DNA form, the CDR3 reads TGCGCCAGCAGCTACCCCGGAGATGAAGCTTTCTTT.